In this sample, the clone carrying this T cell receptor beta chain turned up many times. Its target is not known. Study-level points and caveats: Tumor Tregs overlapped most with tumor, then blood, naive CD4+ cells.

Germline-derived CDR1 and CDR2 are MNHEY and SVGAGI. Trimming took off 3 bases at V and 3 bases at J, with 13 bases between the two ends. This CDR3 is 15 amino acids long. Semi-nested PCR with Nested Universal Primer A followed constant-region reverse priming of full-length variable regions. TCRdb reanalysed the 5' RACE reads using MiXCR and keeps one entry per CDR3 protein. Among roughly 52,000 distinct CDR3 sequences listed, 15% to 20% were seen once. Input material: naive CD4+ T cells sorted from blood. Subset reported: naive CD4+ T cells, CD4+CD45RA+CD25-. The gene calls are TRBV6-5 and TRBJ2-3; D is ambiguous. The TCR comes from a female donor with breast cancer. The CDR3 DNA reads TGTGCCAGCAGTTATGCGGTCCAGGAGACAGATACGCAGTATTTT. The encoded protein is CASSYAVQETDTQYF.